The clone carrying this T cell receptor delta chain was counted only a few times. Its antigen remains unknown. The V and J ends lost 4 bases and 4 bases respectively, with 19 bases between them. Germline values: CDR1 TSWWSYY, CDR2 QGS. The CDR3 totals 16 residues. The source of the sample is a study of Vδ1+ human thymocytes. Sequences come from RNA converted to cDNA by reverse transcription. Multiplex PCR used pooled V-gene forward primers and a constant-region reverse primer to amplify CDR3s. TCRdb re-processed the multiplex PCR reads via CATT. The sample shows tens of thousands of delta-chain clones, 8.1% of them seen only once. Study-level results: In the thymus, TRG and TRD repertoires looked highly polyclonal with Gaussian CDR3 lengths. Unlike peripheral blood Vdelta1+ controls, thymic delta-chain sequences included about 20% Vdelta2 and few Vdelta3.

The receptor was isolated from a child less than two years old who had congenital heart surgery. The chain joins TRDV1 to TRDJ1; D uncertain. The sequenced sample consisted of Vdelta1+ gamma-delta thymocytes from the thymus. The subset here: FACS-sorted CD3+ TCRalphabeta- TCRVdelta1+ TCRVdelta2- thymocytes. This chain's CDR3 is CALGAPLRGGVDKLIF. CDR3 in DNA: TGTGCTCTTGGGGCCCCTCTACGAGGAGGGGTCGATAAACTCATCTTT.